Shown below are 21 T cell receptor beta chains from a single sample sequenced in a study of T cell responses to AZD1222 COVID-19 vaccine. Here immunoSEQ multiplex PCR was the method, and the copy in TCRdb shows in-frame clones only, minus some. The table has tens of thousands of clones, about 83% seen once; the top ten hold 11%. The sample here was peripheral blood, taken 28 days after the second AZD1222 dose. These receptors were obtained from an adult who received the AZD1222 COVID-19 vaccine.

This chain uses TRBV10-3 with TRBJ2-7; 10 positions agree with TRBD2. The junction had 2 bases not matched to a gene; V was cut back by 0 bases and J by 0 bases. This CDR3 region has 16 residues. From germline, CDR1 is ENHRY and CDR2 SYGVKD. This CDR3 reads CAISESASGSSYEQYF. Here the CDR3 DNA reads TGTGCCATCAGTGAGTCGGCTAGCGGGAGCTCCTACGAGCAGTACTTC.

This clone was seen only a few times. Within the sample, other DNA sequences also encode this same CDR3. The chain uses TRBV19 and TRBJ2-7, with 7 bases that match TRBD2. The germline V gene encodes CDR1 LNHDA and CDR2 SQIVND (reference sequence). The junction had 1 base not matched to a gene; V was cut back by 3 bases and J by 5 bases. The CDR3 is 12 residues long. CDR3 nucleotides: TGTGCCAGTAGTATCGGGGGGAACGAGCAGTACTTC. The encoded protein is CASSIGGNEQYF.

This chain joins TRBV19 and TRBJ2-3, with TRBD2 identical over 12 bases. The germline CDR1 and CDR2 sequences are LNHDA and SQIVND (reference sequence). This CDR3 is built from 17 residues. V shed 5 bases, J shed 3 bases, and the junction held 9 bases outside the gene matches. In DNA form, the CDR3 reads TGTGCCAGTAGTCCACAGGCTAGCGGGGGGGCAACAGATACGCAGTATTTT. Amino acids: CASSPQASGGATDTQYF.

The chain recombines TRBV29-1 with TRBJ1-1; 12 bases are a match to TRBD1. V lost 2 bases and J lost 8; bases outside the gene matches: 9. CDR3 length: 15 amino acids. Germline-derived CDR1 and CDR2 are SQVTM and ANQGSEA. CDR3 nucleotides: TGCAGCGTTGAAAGGGACAGGGGGCCCTCGGGAGAAGCTTTCTTT. Translated: CSVERDRGPSGEAFF.

J is TRBJ1-2 and V is TRBV15; a possible D gene is TRBD1 (6 bases). Germline V CDR1 and CDR2: LNHNV, YYDKDF (reference sequence). V was shortened by 3 bases and J by 5 bases, with 10 bases between the two germline ends. The CDR3 covers 13 residues. Here the CDR3 reads CATSRDSSYGYTF. For the CDR3, the DNA is TGTGCCACCAGCAGGGACAGTTCTTATGGCTACACCTTC.

The rearrangement links TRBV24-1 to TRBJ2-3; maybe TRBD2 (5 bases). Germline V CDR1 and CDR2: KGHDR, SFDVKD. Trimming left V 4 bases short and J 3 bases short, with 13 bases between. The CDR3 is 15 amino acids. DNA of the CDR3: TGTGCCACCAGTGACAATGACGGGGTTACAGATACGCAGTATTTT. It translates to CATSDNDGVTDTQYF.

This clone was detected once. This chain joins TRBV12-3 or TRBV12-4 and TRBJ1-5; 8 bases are shared with TRBD1. The CDR3 runs 12 residues. Trimming at V came to 6 bases and at J to 9 bases, leaving 4 bases not matched to a gene. The DNA of the CDR3 is TGTGCCAGCAGCCAGGGGGCGCGGCCCCAGCATTTT. It specifies CASSQGARPQHF.

The gene calls are TRBV15 and TRBJ2-5; tentative D call: TRBD2 (5 bases). Germline V CDR1 and CDR2: LNHNV, YYDKDF (reference sequence). The CDR3 length is 15 residues. V lost 5 bases and J 4 bases, leaving 17 bases between the germline ends. Here the CDR3 DNA reads TGTGCCACCAGCCCGCTAGGTGGGGAGAGAGAGACCCAGTACTTC. It yields the protein CATSPLGGERETQYF.

J is TRBJ1-2 and V is TRBV4-2; no firm D call. This CDR3 has 16 residues. Germline V lookup: CDR1 LGHNA, CDR2 YNFKEQ. V was cut by 1 base and J by 4 bases, with 16 bases left in between. The CDR3 nucleotides read TGTGCCAGCAGCCAAGCGGACTCCGGAGGCGGCTATGGCTACACCTTC. It is translated as CASSQADSGGGYGYTF.

The CDR3 loop reads CASSIQGWHNEQFF. Written as DNA, the CDR3 is TGTGCCAGCAGTATACAGGGGTGGCACAATGAGCAGTTCTTC. The chain combines TRBV6-2 or TRBV6-3 with TRBJ2-1; 7 bases match TRBD1. Germline values: CDR1 MNHEY, CDR2 SVGEGT. Trimming at V came to 5 bases and at J to 5 bases, leaving 6 bases not matched to a gene. There are 14 residues in the CDR3.

The chain employs TRBV11-2 and TRBJ1-2; the D gene is possibly TRBD1 (6 bases). CDR1 is SGHAT, CDR2 FQNNGV, per germline. V lost 6 bases and J lost 4, with 18 bases in between. The CDR3 has 15 amino acids. The chain's CDR3 is CASSPQISQGYGYTF. Written as DNA, the CDR3 is TGTGCCAGCAGTCCACAGATTTCACAGGGCTATGGCTACACCTTC. The full variable domain, in which reference TRBV11-2 and TRBJ1-2 provide the parts outside the CDR3, is EAGVAQSPRYKIIEKRQSVAFWCNPISGHATLYWYQQILGQGPKLLIQFQNNGVVDDSQLPKDRFSAERLKGVDSTLKIQPAKLEDSAVYLCASSPQISQGYGYTFGSGTRLTVV.

This sequence joins TRBV5-6 and TRBJ2-1, with 8 bases fitting TRBD1. This CDR3 spans 16 amino acids. The germline gives CDR1 SGHDT, CDR2 YYEEEE. V gave up 4 bases and J gave up 0 bases; unmatched junction bases: 6. The chain's CDR3 is CASSVPGGASYNEQFF. The CDR3 DNA reads as TGTGCCAGCAGCGTTCCAGGGGGCGCCTCCTACAATGAGCAGTTCTTC.

V usage is TRBV9 and J usage is TRBJ2-7; 7 positions match TRBD1. Germline-derived CDR1 and CDR2 are SGDLS and YYNGEE. V lost 3 bases to trimming and J lost 1 base; unmatched junction nucleotides: 4. CDR3 length: 14 residues. The CDR3 nucleotides read TGTGCCAGCAGCGGCCGGGACAGTTCCTACGAGCAGTACTTC. Amino acid sequence: CASSGRDSSYEQYF.

This chain connects TRBV6-5 to TRBJ1-5; D is possibly TRBD1 (6 bases). Per germline, CDR1 MNHEY and CDR2 SVGAGI. This CDR3 is 13 amino acids long. V was shortened by 4 bases and J by 6 bases, with 10 bases between the two germline ends. The CDR3 reads CASSFLRGQPQHF. CDR3 DNA sequence: TGTGCCAGCAGTTTTCTCAGGGGTCAGCCCCAGCATTTT.

The chain uses TRBV27 and TRBJ2-6; D possibly corresponds to TRBD2 (6 bases). V was pared by 0 bases and J by 2 bases, with 11 bases between. Germline values: CDR1 MNHEY, CDR2 SMNVEV (reference sequence). The CDR3 has 17 amino acids. CDR3 sequence reads: CASSLSRRGAGANVLTF. CDR3 DNA: TGTGCCAGCAGTTTATCGCGGAGGGGCGCTGGGGCCAACGTCCTGACTTTC.

This clone occurred a few times. The CDR3 is CASSHSGENYEQYF. CDR3 DNA sequence: TGTGCCAGCAGCCACAGCGGGGAGAACTACGAGCAGTACTTC. The rearrangement uses TRBV7-9 and TRBJ2-7, with TRBD2 matching 7 bases. The germline CDR1 and CDR2 sequences are SEHNR and FQNEAQ (reference sequence). Trimming at V came to 5 bases and at J to 3 bases, leaving 7 bases not matched to a gene. The CDR3 runs 14 residues.

The chain uses TRBV10-3 and TRBJ2-3; 10 bases line up with TRBD2. Germline assignment: CDR1 ENHRY and CDR2 SYGVKD. This CDR3 is built from 17 residues. The J segment lost 4 bases and the V segment lost 3 bases, leaving 10 bases of the junction unmatched. The CDR3 here is CAISEVGLAGEADTQYF. The CDR3 DNA is TGTGCCATCAGTGAAGTAGGGCTAGCGGGGGAGGCAGATACGCAGTATTTT.

This clone was seen only a few times. This chain connects TRBV9 to TRBJ1-6, with TRBD1 as a possible D gene (6 bases). Trimming took 3 bases from V and 8 from J, leaving 12 bases between them. Per germline, CDR1 SGDLS and CDR2 YYNGEE. This CDR3 is 14 amino acids long. The CDR3 sequence is CASSDMDSHSPLHF. The CDR3 DNA reads as TGTGCCAGCAGCGACATGGACAGTCATTCACCCCTCCACTTT.

For the CDR3, the DNA is TGTGCCAGCAGCTCGGGACAGATGAACACTGAAGCTTTCTTT. Protein: CASSSGQMNTEAFF. The V and J genes are TRBV7-3 and TRBJ1-1, with 7 bases matching TRBD1. CDR3 length equals 14 residues. Per germline, CDR1 SGHTA and CDR2 FQGTGA. Trimming took 4 bases from V and 0 from J; bases not matched to a gene: 2.

This clone appeared a few times. The genes are TRBV5-8 and TRBJ1-1; D not certain. V lost 0 bases and J lost 1, with 7 bases in between. Germline-derived CDR1 and CDR2 are SGHTS and YDEGEE. The CDR3 extends over 14 amino acids. The CDR3 DNA is TGTGCCAGCAGCTTGGAATCCCGGAACACTGAAGCTTTCTTT. This translates into CASSLESRNTEAFF.

The rearrangement links TRBV4-3 to TRBJ2-7; D may match TRBD1 or TRBD2 (5 bases each). Germline V gene sequence: CDR1 LGHNA, CDR2 YSLEER. The CDR3 is made up of 15 amino acids. V lost 0 bases, J lost 0 bases, and 9 bases lay in between. The CDR3 loop reads CASSQDIGTSYEQYF. The DNA for the CDR3 is TGCGCCAGCAGCCAAGATATCGGGACCTCCTACGAGCAGTACTTC.